In its sample, the clone carrying this TCR beta chain was seen once. Its target is unknown. The PCR was carried out with 60 Vbeta primers and 13 Jbeta primers. Measured with immunoSEQ multiplex PCR; TCRdb has only the in-frame clones, and not every one. The table has around 90,000 clones, roughly 58% seen once. This record comes from a study of cytomegalovirus exposure and HLA in healthy donors. Overall study results and limits: Immune exposure information comprised only CMV serostatus. TCR beta chains numbering some 150 were designated cytomegalovirus-associated. Because they were indistinguishable, some V segments, including TRBV6-2 and TRBV6-3, were excluded.

Nominally healthy donors provided the samples, though records likely missed some immune exposures. The germline V and J ends were trimmed by 5 bases and 0 bases, with 8 bases remaining between them. Germline V gene data show CDR1 as LNHDA and CDR2 as SQIVND (reference sequence). This CDR3 is 14 amino acids long. Sequences were obtained from PBMCs. The chain couples TRBV19 to TRBJ2-1; no definite D call. This TCR was recovered from a woman aged 25-40 years in good health and CMV-seropositive. CDR3 residues: CASSPLSSYNEQFF. The CDR3 coding sequence is TGTGCCAGTAGTCCCCTCAGCTCCTACAATGAGCAGTTCTTC.